The T cell receptor (beta chain) described here comes from a study of blood T cell repertoires in COVID-19. Study context: There were acute and convalescent COVID-19 samples, and they came from the United States, Italy and Spain. PBMCs, B-cell-depleted T cells, or T cells were the source of the cDNA or gDNA that made up the material.

Under the authors' procedure: By means of reference gene primer amplification, nucleated cell counts were estimated. TCRdb's table, derived via immunoSEQ multiplex PCR, lists solely in-frame clones and lacks some. V, J and clone size reflect that table, while D and trimming were determined from the DNA. This table has roughly 110,000 clones, approximately 85% appearing once. Trimming removed 5 bases from V and 7 bases from J, with 9 bases in between. CDR1 SGHTA and CDR2 FQGTGA come from the germline V gene. The CDR3 is 13 residues long. Sequencing used peripheral blood. The sequence came from a man aged 65 to 85 with acute or convalescent COVID-19. The V call is TRBV7-3, the J call TRBJ1-6; D gene unclear. CDR3 region: CASSTAGNSPLHF. For the CDR3, the DNA is TGTGCCAGCAGCACAGCGGGGAATTCACCCCTCCACTTT.